The subject of this entry is one T cell receptor (beta chain). The sample is drawn from a study of shared clonotypes between healthy human individuals. Naive CD8 cells lacked CD45RO, underwent positive selection for CCR7 and left out terminally differentiated effector memory CD45RA+ cells. Here immunoSEQ multiplex PCR was the method, and the copy in TCRdb shows in-frame clones only, minus some. The top ten clones hold approximately 1.2% of a sample with millions of clones, just under 95% of them seen once. The germline V and J ends were trimmed by 6 bases and 2 bases, with 13 bases remaining between them. The CDR3 is 14 amino acids. Germline lookup yields CDR1 SEHNR and CDR2 FQNEAQ (reference sequence).

The TCR comes from a man aged 18 to 29 in good health. This chain links TRBV7-9 with TRBJ1-2; D is perhaps TRBD1 (5 bases). Sequencing was done on a sample of naive CD8+ T cells sorted from blood. CDR3 region: CASRGRAQNYGYTF. CDR3 in DNA: TGTGCCAGCAGAGGCAGGGCCCAAAACTATGGCTACACCTTC. The whole variable domain, filled in from reference TRBV7-9 and TRBJ1-2, reads DTGVSQNPRHKITKRGQNVTFRCDPISEHNRLYWYRQTLGQGPEFLTYFQNEAQLEKSRLLSDRFSAERPKGSFSTLEIQRTEQGDSAMYLCASRGRAQNYGYTFGSGTRLTVV.